This T cell receptor (beta chain) is from a study of early stage breast cancer tumors. Across the whole study: Of approximately 16 invasive breast tumors, about a dozen were hormone receptor-positive, HER2-negative. Each sample averaged around 9.2-fold read coverage.

To note about this clone: The antigen is undetermined.

TCRdb keeps only in-frame clones here, not all; method: immunoSEQ multiplex PCR. The repertoire holds several thousand clones, with more than 50% as singletons. V lost 5 bases and J lost 7; bases outside the gene matches: 19. The CDR3 runs to 19 residues. Per germline, CDR1 SEHNR and CDR2 FQNEAQ (reference sequence). Study-level points and caveats: In about 85% of the 16 patients, blood comparison separated tumor from normal breast.

The sequencing input was breast tumor tissue. The TCR originated in a person aged 70 to 85 with breast cancer. V gene TRBV7-9 combines with J gene TRBJ2-1; TRBD2 aligns across 11 bases. CDR3 bases: TGTGCCAGCAGCCCCTTTAGGACCTTAACTAGCGGGGGTAGGAATGAGCAGTTCTTC. This encodes CASSPFRTLTSGGRNEQFF.